This is a list of T cell receptor beta chains from one sample in a study of blood T cells in healthy people across ages. TCRdb re-analysed the 5' RACE reads in MiXCR, keeping a single row per CDR3 protein. Here the sample spans some 760,000 distinct CDR3 sequences, approximately 25% being singletons. This sample also appeared in a second study, on T cells of mothers and their children.

The sequencing input was blood. These receptors were collected from a boy aged 5-17 years in good health. The CDR3 runs from the conserved cysteine through the conserved F or W. Each record gives: CDR3 length, D gene, V gene, J gene, clone size, CDR3 DNA, CDR3 protein. D genes are given only for firm matches. Not every row has a clone size; where given, it reads once, few, many or a size class.

>13|-|TRBV15|TRBJ2-4|few
TGTGCCACCAGCCAGGGGATGGCAAACATTCAGTACTTC
CATSQGMANIQYF
>14|-|TRBV9|TRBJ1-6|-
TGTGCCAGCAGCGTAATGTCCCAGGATTCACCCCTCCACTTT
CASSVMSQDSPLHF
>14|-|TRBV12-3/TRBV12-4|TRBJ2-4|few
TGTGCCAGCAGTTTTGGACAGTGGAAAAACATTCAGTACTTC
CASSFGQWKNIQYF
>15|-|TRBV29-1|TRBJ1-1|few
TGCAGCGTTGGGGGGGACTTTACAATGAACACTGAAGCTTTCTTT
CSVGGDFTMNTEAFF
>13|-|TRBV29-1|TRBJ1-6|few
TGCAGTTGTAAAGCAGGGTATAATTCACCCCTCCACTTT
CSCKAGYNSPLHF
>11|TRBD2|TRBV9|TRBJ2-1|few
TGTGCCAGCAGCGGTACTAGCGGCCAGTTCTTC
CASSGTSGQFF
>15|-|TRBV6-2/TRBV6-3|TRBJ1-5|few
TGTGCCAGCAGACCCGACGCCATTAGCAATCAGCCCCAGCATTTT
CASRPDAISNQPQHF
>14|-|TRBV7-9|TRBJ1-2|-
TGTGCCAGCAGCTTAGAGGTCAGGAACTATGGCTACACCTTC
CASSLEVRNYGYTF
>15|-|TRBV6-1|TRBJ1-5|-
TGTGCCAGCAGAGACGACAGGTATAGCAATCAGCCCCAGCATTTT
CASRDDRYSNQPQHF
>13|-|TRBV12-3/TRBV12-4|TRBJ2-5|many
TGTGCCAGCACGTTGGAAGGGGGAGAGACCCAGTACTTC
CASTLEGGETQYF
>15|-|TRBV6-5|TRBJ2-1|-
TGTGCCAGCAGTTACCTGGACTGGAAACACAATGAGCAGTTCTTC
CASSYLDWKHNEQFF
>12|-|TRBV12-3/TRBV12-4|TRBJ2-2|-
TGTGCCAGCAGGCGAGGACCCGGGGAGCTGTTTTTT
CASRRGPGELFF
>17|TRBD2|TRBV3-1|TRBJ2-7|few
TGTGCCAGCAGCCAGGCCGGGACTAGCGGGACCCTATACGAGCAGTACTTC
CASSQAGTSGTLYEQYF
>15|-|TRBV20-1|TRBJ2-7|few
TGCAGTGCTAGAGATCGCGGAGGGAGCACCTACGAGCAGTACTTC
CSARDRGGSTYEQYF
>14|-|TRBV5-5|TRBJ1-5|few
TGTGCCAGCAGCTTGGAATTTATGAATCAGCCCCAGCATTTT
CASSLEFMNQPQHF
>13|-|TRBV2|TRBJ2-5|-
TGTGCCAGCAGAGCAGGGCCCCAAGAGACCCAGTGCTTC
CASRAGPQETQCF
>11|-|TRBV29-1|TRBJ1-1|many
TGCAGCGCTATGACAGTACCAGGGGCTTTCTTT
CSAMTVPGAFF
>13|-|TRBV2|TRBJ2-2|few
TGTGCCAGCGCCCCGATGTACACCGGGGAGCTGTTTTTT
CASAPMYTGELFF
>14|-|TRBV19|TRBJ2-5|few
TGTGCCAGTAGTATAGGGGGGACCCCAGAGACCCAGTACTTC
CASSIGGTPETQYF
>14|TRBD1|TRBV18|TRBJ2-7|-
TGTGCCAGCTCACCGAGTGACAGGGAAGACGAGCAGTACTTC
CASSPSDREDEQYF
>11|-|TRBV25-1|TRBJ2-4|-
TGTGCCAGCAGTGGGGGACGAAATCAGTACTTC
CASSGGRNQYF
>16|TRBD2|TRBV6-2/TRBV6-3|TRBJ2-7|-
TGTGCCAGCAGACCTAGAGGACTAGCGGGGGTGGACGACCAGTACTTC
CASRPRGLAGVDDQYF
>13|-|TRBV29-1|TRBJ2-3|-
TGCAGCGTTGAGAGACTCCTCACAGATACGCAGTATTTT
CSVERLLTDTQYF